This T cell receptor beta chain stems from a study of T-cell memory formation after mild COVID-19. V gave up 4 bases and J gave up 10 bases; unmatched junction bases: 30. From germline, CDR1 is SGHVS and CDR2 FQNEAQ. This CDR3 comprises 21 residues. Study results and limitations: Pre-infection memory held some responding clones, suggesting pre-existing cross-reactive T cells responded.

TCRdb reprocessed the 5' RACE reads with MiXCR, giving one entry per CDR3 protein. The sample records 500,000 to 650,000 distinct CDR3 sequences, about 20% being singletons. There are a few counts of this clonotype. Its antigen is not known. The sequence was collected from an adult woman who had mild COVID-19 (a few samples of this study predate the infection). Cell type and time point are not known. The chain employs TRBV7-8 and TRBJ1-1; 10 bases align to TRBD1. The sequencing input was PBMCs or a T cell subset sorted from them (not recorded which). This CDR3 reads CASSSTINLLPGQGSPYRAFF. Here the CDR3 DNA reads TGTGCCAGCAGCTCAACAATCAACTTGCTACCGGGACAGGGGTCCCCCTACAGAGCTTTCTTT.